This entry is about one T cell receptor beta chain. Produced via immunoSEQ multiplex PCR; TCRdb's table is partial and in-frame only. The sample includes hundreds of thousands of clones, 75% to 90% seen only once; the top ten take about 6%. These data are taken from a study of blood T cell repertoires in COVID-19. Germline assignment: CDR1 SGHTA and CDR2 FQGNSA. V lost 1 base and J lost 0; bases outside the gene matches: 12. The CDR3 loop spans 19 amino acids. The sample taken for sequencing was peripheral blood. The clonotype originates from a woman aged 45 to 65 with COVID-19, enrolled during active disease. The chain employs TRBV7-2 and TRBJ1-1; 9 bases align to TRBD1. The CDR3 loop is CASSLVPPGQGMMNTEAFF. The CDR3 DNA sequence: TGTGCCAGCAGCTTAGTGCCGCCGGGACAGGGCATGATGAACACTGAAGCTTTCTTT.